This section outlines one T cell receptor (beta chain) sequence together with its context. Produced via immunoSEQ multiplex PCR; TCRdb's table is partial and in-frame only. The data show tens of thousands of clones, with around nine tenths seen just once and approximately 1% held by the top ten. V gave up 3 bases and J gave up 7 bases; unmatched junction bases: 12. In germline, CDR1 is SGHNT, CDR2 YYREEE (reference sequence). The CDR3 contains 15 residues. These data are taken from a study of T cell changes during pregnancy in multiple sclerosis. The receptor comes from a female donor in good health, enrolled as a control in a pregnancy study. The J gene is TRBJ2-7, the V gene TRBV5-4; 8 positions match TRBD2. The material was CD4+ T cells from peripheral blood mononuclear cells, obtained in the first trimester of pregnancy. CDR3 sequence: CASSSGTQIAGEQYF. CDR3 in DNA: TGTGCCAGCAGCTCCGGGACTCAAATAGCGGGAGAGCAGTACTTC.